This T cell receptor beta chain was sequenced for a study of shared T cell receptors in the human thymus. This table comes from immunoSEQ multiplex PCR, and its TCRdb copy is limited to in-frame clones, with some not included. The table records about 380,000 clones, approximately 95% of them present only once. The V end lost 0 bases, the J end lost 3 bases, and 13 bases lay between the germline ends. Germline lookup yields CDR1 SGHNT and CDR2 YYREEE (reference sequence). The length of the CDR3 is 15 residues. The gene calls are TRBV5-4 and TRBJ2-7, with D unresolved. The clonotype comes from a human donor. The sample was thymocytes. In DNA form, the CDR3 reads TGTGCCAGCAGCTTGGGGGGTCGGCAGAGCTACGAGCAGTACTTC. Its protein product is CASSLGGRQSYEQYF.